A single sample gave rise to the 16 T cell receptor beta chains below, sequenced in a study of blood T cell repertoires in COVID-19. Assay used: immunoSEQ multiplex PCR; TCRdb lists only in-frame clones, some missing. This table holds around 160,000 clones, roughly 81% found once. The sequenced material came from peripheral blood. Receptors originate from a human donor with acute or convalescent COVID-19. The donor label of this sample is uncertain.

V is TRBV27 and J is TRBJ2-3; D perhaps matches TRBD1 (5 bases). The CDR3 extends over 16 amino acids. Germline V CDR1 and CDR2: MNHEY, SMNVEV (reference sequence). V was shortened by 5 bases and J by 4 bases, with 19 bases between the two germline ends. The CDR3 reads CASSPLRAHPPDTQYF. CDR3 bases: TGTGCCAGCAGTCCCCTCAGGGCTCACCCCCCAGATACGCAGTATTTT.

The rearrangement links TRBV9 to TRBJ1-5, with a possible D match to TRBD1 (6 bases). The CDR3 consists of 14 residues. Germline lookup yields CDR1 SGDLS and CDR2 YYNGEE. With 4 bases removed from V and 6 bases from J, the gap between germline ends came to 14 bases. The DNA of the CDR3 is TGTGCCAGCAGCCCCTGGACAGACCCTCAGCCCCAGCATTTT. Its translation is CASSPWTDPQPQHF.

The chain uses TRBV14 and TRBJ2-3; TRBD2 agrees at 9 bases. This CDR3 contains 14 residues. Germline V gene sequence: CDR1 SGHDN, CDR2 FVKESK. The ends lost 2 bases at V and 3 bases at J; junction bases unmatched: 0. CDR3 residues: CASSQLAGTDTQYF. For the CDR3, the DNA is TGTGCCAGCAGCCAACTAGCGGGGACAGATACGCAGTATTTT. The full variable domain, completed using reference TRBV14 and TRBJ2-3, is EAGVTQFPSHSVIEKGQTVTLRCDPISGHDNLYWYRRVMGKEIKFLLHFVKESKQDESGMPNNRFLAERTGGTYSTLKVQPAELEDSGVYFCASSQLAGTDTQYFGPGTRLTVL.

The chain recombines TRBV18 with TRBJ1-2; 10 nucleotides agree with TRBD1. CDR1 KGHSH and CDR2 LQKENI come from the germline V gene. The length of the CDR3 is 17 residues. Trimming took 3 bases from V and 14 from J; bases not matched to a gene: 21. The CDR3 sequence: CASSPSSRDRGPPRETF. DNA for the CDR3: TGTGCCAGCTCACCTTCCTCCCGGGACAGGGGACCCCCGAGAGAGACCTTC. Drawing the rest from reference TRBV18 and TRBJ1-2, the complete variable domain is NAGVMQNPRHLVRRRGQEARLRCSPMKGHSHVYWYRQLPEEGLKFMVYLQKENIIDESGMPKERFSAEFPKEGPSILRIQQVVRGDSAAYFCASSPSSRDRGPPRETFGSGTRLTVV.

In the case of this clone: The same CDR3 is also encoded by other DNA sequences in this sample. The chain uses TRBV12-3 or TRBV12-4 and TRBJ1-1; D not certain. CDR3 size: 13 residues. V was trimmed by 3 bases and J by 5 bases, leaving 10 bases between them. CDR3 nucleotides: TGTGCCAGCAGTTTGGTCCCGGGAACTGAAGCTTTCTTT. It translates to CASSLVPGTEAFF.

This clone was observed once. The rearrangement links TRBV5-1 to TRBJ1-2; maybe TRBD1 (5 bases). Trimming shortened V by 4 bases and J by 4 bases, and 11 bases separated the two germline ends. The CDR3 contains 13 residues. Looked up from germline, CDR1 is SGHRS and CDR2 is YFSETQ. CDR3 amino acids: CASSPVDSYGYTF. In DNA form, the CDR3 reads TGCGCCAGCAGCCCGGTCGACAGCTATGGCTACACCTTC.

V and J are TRBV5-1 and TRBJ1-1; D possibly corresponds to TRBD1 (6 bases). From germline, CDR1 is SGHRS and CDR2 YFSETQ. V dropped 4 bases and J dropped 2 bases, with 12 bases sitting between them. This CDR3 region has 14 residues. The CDR3 protein is CASSAGTLNTEAFF. CDR3 DNA sequence: TGCGCCAGCAGCGCCGGGACACTAAACACTGAAGCTTTCTTT.

The chain links TRBV11-2 to TRBJ1-4; 7 positions match TRBD1. Germline values: CDR1 SGHAT, CDR2 FQNNGV. This CDR3 comprises 16 residues. The junction had 2 bases not matched to a gene; V was cut back by 1 base and J by 0 bases. The CDR3 sequence is CASSLAGTATNEKLFF. In DNA, the CDR3 is TGTGCCAGCAGCTTAGCGGGGACAGCAACTAATGAAAAACTGTTTTTT.

The chain recombines TRBV19 with TRBJ2-6, with TRBD2 as a possible D gene (6 bases). Looked up from germline, CDR1 is LNHDA and CDR2 is SQIVND (reference sequence). V lost 7 bases and J 0 bases, leaving 13 bases between the germline ends. The CDR3 spans 16 residues. As DNA, the CDR3 is TGTGCCAGTACCAAAGGACTACCCTCTGGGGCCAACGTCCTGACTTTC. This gives the protein CASTKGLPSGANVLTF.

A single count supports this clone. This sequence joins TRBV5-1 and TRBJ1-1; no definite D call. The germline gives CDR1 SGHRS, CDR2 YFSETQ. Trimming left V 0 bases short and J 2 bases short, with 8 bases between. The CDR3 contains 14 residues. The DNA for the CDR3 is TGCGCCAGCAGCTTGGAGGCGGTTAACACTGAAGCTTTCTTT. It specifies CASSLEAVNTEAFF.

The rearrangement joins TRBV3-1 (or the pseudogene TRBV3-2) to TRBJ1-1; possibly TRBD1 for D (5 bases). The CDR3 sequence is 14 residues long. In germline, CDR1 is LGHDT, CDR2 YNNKEL (reference sequence). Trimming removed 3 bases at V and 0 bases at J, with 8 bases between. Here the CDR3 reads CASSHRGMNTEAFF. As DNA, the CDR3 is TGTGCCAGCAGCCACCGGGGGATGAACACTGAAGCTTTCTTT.

The V call is TRBV7-6, the J call TRBJ2-1; D not resolved. The germline V and J ends were trimmed by 2 bases and 1 base, with 12 bases remaining between them. The CDR3 length is 16 residues. Germline V gene sequence: CDR1 SGHVS, CDR2 FNYEAQ. The CDR3, as DNA: TGTGCCAGCAGCTTAACGGGTCGGCAATCCTACAATGAGCAGTTCTTC. Its protein product is CASSLTGRQSYNEQFF.

This clone was counted a single time. This chain uses TRBV7-9 with TRBJ2-3; D may be TRBD2 (7 bases). V lost 1 base and J lost 8, with 13 bases in between. This CDR3 region has 14 residues. From germline, CDR1 is SEHNR and CDR2 FQNEAQ (reference sequence). This CDR3 is CASSLGGGPGTQYF. The CDR3 nucleotides read TGTGCCAGCAGCTTAGGGGGGGGGCCGGGTACGCAGTATTTT.

The chain employs TRBV2 and TRBJ1-6; perhaps TRBD1 as D (6 bases). The CDR3 runs 14 residues. Trimming took off 3 bases at V and 9 bases at J, with 12 bases between the two ends. Germline values: CDR1 SNHLY, CDR2 FYNNEI. The CDR3 loop is CASSEGQGSSPLHF. DNA for the CDR3: TGTGCCAGCAGTGAGGGGCAGGGGAGTTCACCCCTCCACTTT.

The chain uses TRBV6-1 and TRBJ1-2, with D hard to call. The CDR3 has 13 residues. Looked up from germline, CDR1 is MNHNS and CDR2 is SASEGT. V gave up 1 base and J gave up 4 bases, with 7 bases separating them. The CDR3 region is CASSEGSFYGYTF. DNA for the CDR3: TGTGCCAGCAGTGAAGGTAGTTTCTATGGCTACACCTTC.

This clone has only a few counts. The genes are TRBV6-5 and TRBJ1-1; D is possibly TRBD1 (6 bases). Germline V gene lookup returns CDR1 MNHEY and CDR2 SVGAGI. V was trimmed by 8 bases and J by 7 bases, leaving 14 bases between them. The CDR3 extends over 12 amino acids. In DNA form, the CDR3 reads TGTGCCAGCGTAGGGACACCTCGTGAAGCTTTCTTT. Its protein is CASVGTPREAFF.